Given below is one T cell receptor beta chain in context. The antigen is not known. Data came from immunoSEQ multiplex PCR; TCRdb stores just in-frame clones and leaves some out. In the table there are 200,000 to 250,000 clones, approximately 80% of which are singletons. The entry originates in a study of cytomegalovirus exposure and HLA in healthy donors. As for the study in general: The same platform was used for the roughly 120 validation repertoires as for the 600 to 700 first-cohort repertoires, as reported in a later analysis.

V was trimmed by 2 bases and J by 0 bases, leaving 5 bases between them. Germline V gives CDR1 GTSNPN, CDR2 SVGIG (reference sequence). The CDR3 loop spans 13 amino acids. Study-level points and caveats: According to reports, the classifier identified cytomegalovirus status with high specificity and sensitivity. Confirmation was obtained in vitro that three CMV-associated chains are specific for CMV antigens. The authors listed 164 TCR beta chains as cytomegalovirus-associated.

The chain combines TRBV30 with TRBJ2-4; weak D call: TRBD1 (5 bases). Sequencing was done on a sample of PBMCs. The clonotype originates from a woman in her twenties or thirties in good health and CMV-seropositive. The CDR3 reads CAWSQGAKNIQYF. In nucleotides, the CDR3 is TGTGCCTGGAGTCAGGGAGCCAAAAACATTCAGTACTTC.